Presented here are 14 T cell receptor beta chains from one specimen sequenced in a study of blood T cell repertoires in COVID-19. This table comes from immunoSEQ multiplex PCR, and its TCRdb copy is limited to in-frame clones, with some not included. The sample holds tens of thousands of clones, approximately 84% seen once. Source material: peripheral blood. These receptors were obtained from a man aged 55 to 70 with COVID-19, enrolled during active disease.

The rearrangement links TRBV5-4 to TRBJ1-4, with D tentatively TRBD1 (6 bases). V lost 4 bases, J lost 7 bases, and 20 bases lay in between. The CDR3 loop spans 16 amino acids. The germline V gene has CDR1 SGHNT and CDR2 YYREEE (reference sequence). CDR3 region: CASSPDYRVGGEKLFF. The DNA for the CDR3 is TGTGCCAGCAGCCCAGATTACAGGGTAGGTGGTGAAAAACTGTTTTTT.

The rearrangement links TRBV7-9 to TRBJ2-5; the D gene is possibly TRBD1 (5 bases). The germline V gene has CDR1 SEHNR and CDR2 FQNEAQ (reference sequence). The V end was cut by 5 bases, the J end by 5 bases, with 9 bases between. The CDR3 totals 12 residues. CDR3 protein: CASSRSGETQYF. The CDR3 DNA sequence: TGTGCCAGCAGCCGGTCAGGGGAGACCCAGTACTTC.

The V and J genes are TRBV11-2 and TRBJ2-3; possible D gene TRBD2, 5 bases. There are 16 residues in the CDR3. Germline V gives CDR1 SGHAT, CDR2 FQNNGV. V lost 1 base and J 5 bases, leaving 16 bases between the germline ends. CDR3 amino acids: CASSLGRLAGIDTQYF. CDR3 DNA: TGTGCCAGCAGCTTAGGCCGGCTAGCTGGGATAGATACGCAGTATTTT.

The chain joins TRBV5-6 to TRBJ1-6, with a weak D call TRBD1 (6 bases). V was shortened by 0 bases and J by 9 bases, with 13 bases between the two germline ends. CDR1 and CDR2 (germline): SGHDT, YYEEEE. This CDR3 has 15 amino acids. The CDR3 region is CASSLDRVLPSPLHF. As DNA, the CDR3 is TGTGCCAGCAGCTTGGACAGGGTTCTTCCTTCACCCCTCCACTTT.

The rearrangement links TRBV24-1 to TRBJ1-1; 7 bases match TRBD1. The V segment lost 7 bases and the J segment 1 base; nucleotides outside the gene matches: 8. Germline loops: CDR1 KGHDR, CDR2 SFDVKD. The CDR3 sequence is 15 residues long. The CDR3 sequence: CATRANRQGNTEAFF. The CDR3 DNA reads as TGTGCCACCAGGGCAAATAGACAGGGGAACACTGAAGCTTTCTTT.

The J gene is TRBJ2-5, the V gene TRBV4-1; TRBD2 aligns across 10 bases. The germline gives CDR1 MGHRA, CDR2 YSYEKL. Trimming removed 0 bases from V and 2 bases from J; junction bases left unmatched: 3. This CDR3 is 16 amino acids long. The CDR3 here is CASSQEGTSAQETQYF. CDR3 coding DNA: TGCGCCAGCAGCCAAGAAGGGACTAGCGCACAAGAGACCCAGTACTTC.

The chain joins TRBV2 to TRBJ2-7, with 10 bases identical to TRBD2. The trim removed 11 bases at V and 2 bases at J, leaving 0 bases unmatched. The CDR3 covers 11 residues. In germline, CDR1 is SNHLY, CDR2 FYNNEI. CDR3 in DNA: TGTGCCGGGACTAGCGCCTACGAGCAGTACTTC. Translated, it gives CAGTSAYEQYF.

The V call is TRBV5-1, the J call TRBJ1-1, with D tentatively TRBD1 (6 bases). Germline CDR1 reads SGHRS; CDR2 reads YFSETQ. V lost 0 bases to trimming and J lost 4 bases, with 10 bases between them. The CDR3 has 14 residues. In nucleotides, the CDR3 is TGCGCCAGCAGCTTGGGACAGGTTATCACTGAAGCTTTCTTT. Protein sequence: CASSLGQVITEAFF. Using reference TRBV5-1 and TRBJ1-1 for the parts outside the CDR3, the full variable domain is KAGVTQTPRYLIKTRGQQVTLSCSPISGHRSVSWYQQTPGQGLQFLFEYFSETQRNKGNFPGRFSGRQFSNSRSEMNVSTLELGDSALYLCASSLGQVITEAFFGQGTRLTVV.

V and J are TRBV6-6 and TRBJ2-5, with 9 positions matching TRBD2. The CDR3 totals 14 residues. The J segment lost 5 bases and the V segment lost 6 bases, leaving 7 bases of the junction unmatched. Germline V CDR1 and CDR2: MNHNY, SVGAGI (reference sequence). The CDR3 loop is CASRTSGGEETQYF. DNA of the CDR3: TGTGCCAGCAGGACTAGCGGAGGGGAGGAGACCCAGTACTTC.

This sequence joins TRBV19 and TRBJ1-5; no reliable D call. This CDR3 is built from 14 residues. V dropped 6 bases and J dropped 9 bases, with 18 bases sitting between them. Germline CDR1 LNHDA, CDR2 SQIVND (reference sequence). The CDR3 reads CASSPEVGRWPQHF. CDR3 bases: TGTGCCAGTAGCCCCGAGGTCGGTCGCTGGCCCCAGCATTTT.

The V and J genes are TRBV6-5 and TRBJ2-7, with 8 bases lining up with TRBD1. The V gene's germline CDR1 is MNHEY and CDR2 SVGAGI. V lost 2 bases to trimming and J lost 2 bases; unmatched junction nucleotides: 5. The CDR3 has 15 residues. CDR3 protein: CASSYNGTGTYEQYF. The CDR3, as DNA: TGTGCCAGCAGTTACAACGGGACAGGAACCTACGAGCAGTACTTC.

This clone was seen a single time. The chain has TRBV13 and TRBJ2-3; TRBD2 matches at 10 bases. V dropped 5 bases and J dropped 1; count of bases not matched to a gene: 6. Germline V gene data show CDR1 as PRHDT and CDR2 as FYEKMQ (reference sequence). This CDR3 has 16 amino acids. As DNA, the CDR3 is TGTGCCAGCAGCCCGCCCCTAGCGGGAGGCACAGATACGCAGTATTTT. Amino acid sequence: CASSPPLAGGTDTQYF.

CDR3 coding DNA: TGCGCCAGCAGCCCCGCGGGGGAGATGAATGAAAAACTGTTTTTT. Translating it yields CASSPAGEMNEKLFF. This chain joins TRBV5-1 and TRBJ1-4, with a tentative D call TRBD1 (5 bases). CDR3 length: 15 residues. Looked up from germline, CDR1 is SGHRS and CDR2 is YFSETQ. V lost 4 bases, J lost 5 bases, and 15 bases lay in between. Variable domain in full (rest from reference TRBV5-1 and TRBJ1-4): KAGVTQTPRYLIKTRGQQVTLSCSPISGHRSVSWYQQTPGQGLQFLFEYFSETQRNKGNFPGRFSGRQFSNSRSEMNVSTLELGDSALYLCASSPAGEMNEKLFFGSGTQLSVL.

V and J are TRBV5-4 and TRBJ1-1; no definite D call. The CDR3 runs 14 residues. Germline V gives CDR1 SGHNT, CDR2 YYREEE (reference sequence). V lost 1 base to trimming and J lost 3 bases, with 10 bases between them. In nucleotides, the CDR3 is TGTGCCAGCAGCTTGAACATCGGGGACACTGAAGCTTTCTTT. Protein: CASSLNIGDTEAFF.